This entry concerns a single TCR beta chain. This sample was taken from a study of blood T cell repertoires in COVID-19. Study context: The origin of the acute and convalescent COVID-19 samples was the United States, Italy and Spain. The cDNA or gDNA used as material had been derived from T cells, B-cell-depleted T cells, or PBMCs.

Trimming left V 5 bases short and J 6 bases short, with 17 bases between. Per germline, CDR1 LNHDA and CDR2 SQIVND (reference sequence). This CDR3 is 14 amino acids long. Per the study methods: Reference gene primer amplification gave nucleated cell count estimates. TCRdb's table, derived via immunoSEQ multiplex PCR, lists solely in-frame clones and lacks some. The V and J calls and clone size come from that table; D and trimming were worked out from the DNA. The sample lists 120,000 or so clones, approximately 67% occurring once. This TCR was recovered from a woman aged 55 to 70 with acute or convalescent COVID-19. The gene calls are TRBV19 and TRBJ2-7, with D perhaps matching TRBD2 (7 bases). The sequenced sample was peripheral blood. The CDR3 region has the DNA TGTGCCAGTAGTTCCGGAGGGGGGGCGGGCGAGCAGTACTTC. This encodes CASSSGGGAGEQYF.